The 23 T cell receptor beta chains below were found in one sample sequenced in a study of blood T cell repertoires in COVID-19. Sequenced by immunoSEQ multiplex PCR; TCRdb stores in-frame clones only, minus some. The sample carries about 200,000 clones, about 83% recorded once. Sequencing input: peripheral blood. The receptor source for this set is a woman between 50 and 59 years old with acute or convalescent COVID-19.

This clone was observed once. CDR3: CASSLQREQYF. Written as DNA, the CDR3 is TGTGCCAGCAGTTTACAGAGGGAGCAGTACTTC. The chain has TRBV28 and TRBJ2-7; D unresolved. Trimming removed 2 bases from V and 7 bases from J, with 6 bases in between. CDR1 is MDHEN and CDR2 is SYDVKM in the germline V gene. The CDR3 is 11 residues long.

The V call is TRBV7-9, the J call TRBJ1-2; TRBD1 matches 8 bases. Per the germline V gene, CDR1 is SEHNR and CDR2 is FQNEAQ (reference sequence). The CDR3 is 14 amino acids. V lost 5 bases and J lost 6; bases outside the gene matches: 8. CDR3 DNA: TGTGCCAGCAGCCCCAGCAGGGGGCAGGATGGCTACACCTTC. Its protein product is CASSPSRGQDGYTF.

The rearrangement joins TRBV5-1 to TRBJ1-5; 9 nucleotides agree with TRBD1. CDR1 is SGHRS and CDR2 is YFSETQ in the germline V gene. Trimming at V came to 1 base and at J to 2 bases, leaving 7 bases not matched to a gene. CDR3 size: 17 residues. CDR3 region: CASSLMGQGEGNQPQHF. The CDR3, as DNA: TGCGCCAGCAGCTTGATGGGACAGGGTGAAGGCAATCAGCCCCAGCATTTT.

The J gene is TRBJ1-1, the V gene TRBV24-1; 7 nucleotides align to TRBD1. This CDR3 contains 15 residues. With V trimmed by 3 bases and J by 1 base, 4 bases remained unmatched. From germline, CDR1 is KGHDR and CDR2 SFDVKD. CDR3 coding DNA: TGTGCCACCAGTGATACCCGGACAGGGAACACTGAAGCTTTCTTT. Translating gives CATSDTRTGNTEAFF.

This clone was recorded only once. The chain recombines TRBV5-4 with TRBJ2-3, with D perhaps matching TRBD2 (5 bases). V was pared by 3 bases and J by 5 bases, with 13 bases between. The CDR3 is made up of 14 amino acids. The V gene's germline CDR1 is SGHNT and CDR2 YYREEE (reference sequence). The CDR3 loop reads CASSSERFGDTQYF. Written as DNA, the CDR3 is TGTGCCAGCAGCTCGGAGCGGTTCGGAGATACGCAGTATTTT.

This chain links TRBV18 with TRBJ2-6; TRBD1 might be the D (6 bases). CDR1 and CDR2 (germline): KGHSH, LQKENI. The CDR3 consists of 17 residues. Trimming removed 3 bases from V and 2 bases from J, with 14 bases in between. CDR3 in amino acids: CASSPPGHRAGANVLTF. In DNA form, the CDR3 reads TGTGCCAGCTCACCTCCGGGACATCGGGCTGGGGCCAACGTCCTGACTTTC.

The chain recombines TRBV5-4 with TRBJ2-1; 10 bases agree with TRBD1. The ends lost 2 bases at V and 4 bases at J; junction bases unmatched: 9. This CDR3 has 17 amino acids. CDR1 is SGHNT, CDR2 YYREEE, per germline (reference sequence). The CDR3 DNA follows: TGTGCCAGCAGCTTCCCGGGACAGGGGAGTTATTACAATGAGCAGTTCTTC. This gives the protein CASSFPGQGSYYNEQFF. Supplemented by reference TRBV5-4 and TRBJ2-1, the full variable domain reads ETGVTQSPTHLIKTRGQQVTLRCSSQSGHNTVSWYQQALGQGPQFIFQYYREEENGRGNFPPRFSGLQFPNYSSELNVNALELDDSALYLCASSFPGQGSYYNEQFFGPGTRLTVL.

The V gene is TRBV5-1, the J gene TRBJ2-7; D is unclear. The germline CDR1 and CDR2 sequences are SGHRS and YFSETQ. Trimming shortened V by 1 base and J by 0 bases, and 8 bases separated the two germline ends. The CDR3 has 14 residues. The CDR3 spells CASSLLSTSYEQYF. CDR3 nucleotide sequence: TGCGCCAGCAGCTTGCTCAGTACCTCCTACGAGCAGTACTTC.

The CDR3 coding sequence is TGTGCCAGCAGCTTACGCGCGGGGGCCCGGGAGACCCAGTACTTC. Translation gives CASSLRAGARETQYF. The chain couples TRBV7-3 to TRBJ2-5; D might be TRBD2 (7 bases). Germline V lookup: CDR1 SGHTA, CDR2 FQGTGA. V was cut by 2 bases and J by 5 bases, with 15 bases left in between. This CDR3 region has 15 residues. Supplemented by reference TRBV7-3 and TRBJ2-5, the full variable domain reads GAGVSQTPSNKVTEKGKYVELRCDPISGHTALYWYRQSLGQGPEFLIYFQGTGAADDSGLPNDRFFAVRPEGSVSTLKIQRTERGDSAVYLCASSLRAGARETQYFGPGTRLLVL.

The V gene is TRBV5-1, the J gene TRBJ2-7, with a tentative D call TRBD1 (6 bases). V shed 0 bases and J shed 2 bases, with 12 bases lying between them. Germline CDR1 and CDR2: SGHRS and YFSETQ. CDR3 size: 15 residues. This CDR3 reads CASSLVPGTTYEQYF. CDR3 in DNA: TGCGCCAGCAGCTTGGTTCCGGGGACAACCTACGAGCAGTACTTC. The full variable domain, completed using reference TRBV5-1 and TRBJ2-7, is KAGVTQTPRYLIKTRGQQVTLSCSPISGHRSVSWYQQTPGQGLQFLFEYFSETQRNKGNFPGRFSGRQFSNSRSEMNVSTLELGDSALYLCASSLVPGTTYEQYFGPGTRLTVT.

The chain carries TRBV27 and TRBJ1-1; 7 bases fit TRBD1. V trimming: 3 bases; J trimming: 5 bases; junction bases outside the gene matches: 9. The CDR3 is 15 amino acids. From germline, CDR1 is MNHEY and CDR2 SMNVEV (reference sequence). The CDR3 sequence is CASSLGGQVRTEAFF. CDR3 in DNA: TGTGCCAGCAGTTTGGGAGGACAGGTCAGGACTGAAGCTTTCTTT.

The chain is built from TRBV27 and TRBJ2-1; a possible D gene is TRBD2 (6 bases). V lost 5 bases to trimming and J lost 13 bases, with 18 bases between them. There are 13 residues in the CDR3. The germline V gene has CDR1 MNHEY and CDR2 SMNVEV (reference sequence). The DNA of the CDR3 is TGTGCCAGCAGTACTACAAACCGGGACTTACAGTTCTTC. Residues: CASSTTNRDLQFF.

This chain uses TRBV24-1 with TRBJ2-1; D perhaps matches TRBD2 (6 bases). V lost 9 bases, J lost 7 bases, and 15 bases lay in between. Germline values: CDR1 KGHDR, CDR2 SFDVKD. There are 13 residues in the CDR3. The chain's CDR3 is CATRGSWENEQFF. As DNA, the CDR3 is TGTGCCACCCGGGGGAGTTGGGAAAATGAGCAGTTCTTC.

Here the CDR3 reads CASSSGQGPIYEQYF. The CDR3 coding sequence is TGCGCCAGCAGCTCAGGACAGGGCCCCATCTACGAGCAGTACTTC. The rearrangement links TRBV5-1 to TRBJ2-7; 8 bases line up with TRBD1. The CDR3 has 15 residues. J was trimmed by 3 bases and V by 3 bases; bases with no gene match: 8. Germline CDR1 and CDR2: SGHRS and YFSETQ.

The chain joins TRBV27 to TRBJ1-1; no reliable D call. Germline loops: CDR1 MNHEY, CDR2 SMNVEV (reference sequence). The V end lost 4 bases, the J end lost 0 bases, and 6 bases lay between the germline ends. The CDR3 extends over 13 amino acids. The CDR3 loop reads CASSSSVNTEAFF. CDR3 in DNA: TGTGCCAGCAGTTCGTCGGTGAACACTGAAGCTTTCTTT.

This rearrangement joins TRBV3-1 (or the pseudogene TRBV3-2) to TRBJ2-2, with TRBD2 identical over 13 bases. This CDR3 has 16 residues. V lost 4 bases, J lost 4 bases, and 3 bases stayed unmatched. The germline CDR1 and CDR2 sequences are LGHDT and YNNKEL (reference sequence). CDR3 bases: TGTGCCAGCAGCCGGACTAGCGGGAGTCGCACCGGGGAGCTGTTTTTT. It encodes CASSRTSGSRTGELFF.

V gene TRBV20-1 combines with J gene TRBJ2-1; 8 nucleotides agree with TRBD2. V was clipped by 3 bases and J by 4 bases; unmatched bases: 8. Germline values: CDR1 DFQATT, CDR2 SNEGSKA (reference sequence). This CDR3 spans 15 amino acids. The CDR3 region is CSASRLARKYNEQFF. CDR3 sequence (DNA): TGCAGTGCTAGTCGACTAGCGCGAAAATACAATGAGCAGTTCTTC.

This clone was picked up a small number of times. This chain's CDR3 is CASSYSNRNQPQHF. DNA for the CDR3: TGTGCCAGCAGTTACTCGAACAGGAATCAGCCCCAGCATTTT. The chain recombines TRBV6-2 or TRBV6-3 with TRBJ1-5; possible D gene TRBD1, 5 bases. V lost 0 bases and J lost 4, with 7 bases in between. The CDR3 is 14 residues long. Germline CDR1 reads MNHEY; CDR2 reads SVGEGT.

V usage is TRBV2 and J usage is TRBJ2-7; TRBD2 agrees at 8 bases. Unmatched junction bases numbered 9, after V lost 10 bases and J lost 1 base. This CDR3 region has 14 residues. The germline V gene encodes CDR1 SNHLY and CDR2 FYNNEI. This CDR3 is CATHQTSVSYEQYF. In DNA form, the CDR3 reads TGTGCCACTCACCAGACTAGCGTATCCTACGAGCAGTACTTC.

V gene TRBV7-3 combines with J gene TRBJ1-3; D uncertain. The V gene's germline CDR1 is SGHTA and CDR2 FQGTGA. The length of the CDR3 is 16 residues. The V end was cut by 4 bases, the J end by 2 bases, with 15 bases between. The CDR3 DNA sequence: TGTGCCAGCAGCTCAGGACCCACCGGGGCTGGAAACACCATATATTTT. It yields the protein CASSSGPTGAGNTIYF. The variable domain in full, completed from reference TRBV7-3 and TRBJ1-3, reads GAGVSQTPSNKVTEKGKYVELRCDPISGHTALYWYRQSLGQGPEFLIYFQGTGAADDSGLPNDRFFAVRPEGSVSTLKIQRTERGDSAVYLCASSSGPTGAGNTIYFGEGSWLTVV.

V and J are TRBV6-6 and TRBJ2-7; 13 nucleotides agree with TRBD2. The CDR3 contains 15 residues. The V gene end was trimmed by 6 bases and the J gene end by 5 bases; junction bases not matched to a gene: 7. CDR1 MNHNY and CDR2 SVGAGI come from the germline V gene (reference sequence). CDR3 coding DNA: TGTGCCAGCAGGCGGACTAGCGGGAGCATCCACGAGCAGTACTTC. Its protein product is CASRRTSGSIHEQYF.

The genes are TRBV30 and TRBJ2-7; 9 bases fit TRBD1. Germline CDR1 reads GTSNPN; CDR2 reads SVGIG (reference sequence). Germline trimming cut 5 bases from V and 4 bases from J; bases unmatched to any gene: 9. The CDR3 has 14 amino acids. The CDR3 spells CAWDNRGRGYEQYF. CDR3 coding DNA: TGTGCCTGGGACAACAGGGGGCGCGGGTACGAGCAGTACTTC.

The CDR3 region is CASSQVRGLQETQYF. DNA for the CDR3: TGTGCCAGCAGCCAAGTGAGGGGGCTCCAAGAGACCCAGTACTTC. This rearrangement joins TRBV4-2 to TRBJ2-5; 7 nucleotides line up with TRBD1. The CDR3 runs to 15 residues. Trimming cost V 1 base and J 1 base; bases outside gene matches: 3. CDR1 is LGHNA, CDR2 YNFKEQ, per germline.